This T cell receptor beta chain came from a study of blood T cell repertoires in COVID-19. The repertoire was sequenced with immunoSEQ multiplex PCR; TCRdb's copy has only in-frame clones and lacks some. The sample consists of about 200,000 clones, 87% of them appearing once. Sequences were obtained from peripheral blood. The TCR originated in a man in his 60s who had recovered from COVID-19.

The CDR3 spells CATSEGGWMQYF. The CDR3, as DNA: TGTGCCACCAGTGAAGGGGGATGGATGCAGTACTTC. This chain uses TRBV24-1 with TRBJ2-7; D is possibly TRBD1 (6 bases). Deletions cut 4 bases from V and 9 bases from J, with 12 bases between. CDR1 KGHDR and CDR2 SFDVKD come from the germline V gene. This CDR3 spans 12 amino acids.